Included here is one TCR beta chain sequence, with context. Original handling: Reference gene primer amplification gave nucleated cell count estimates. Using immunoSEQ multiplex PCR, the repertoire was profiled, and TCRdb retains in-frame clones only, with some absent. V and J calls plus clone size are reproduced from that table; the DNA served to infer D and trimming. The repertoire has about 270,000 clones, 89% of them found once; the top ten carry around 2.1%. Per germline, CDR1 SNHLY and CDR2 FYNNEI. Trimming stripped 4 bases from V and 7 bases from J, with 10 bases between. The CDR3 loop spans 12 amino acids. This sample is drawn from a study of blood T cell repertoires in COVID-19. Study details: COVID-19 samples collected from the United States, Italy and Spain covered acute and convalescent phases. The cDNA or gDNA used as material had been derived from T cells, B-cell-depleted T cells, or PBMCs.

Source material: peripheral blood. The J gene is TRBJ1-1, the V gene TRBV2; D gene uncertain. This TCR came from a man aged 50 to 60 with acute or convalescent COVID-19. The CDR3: CASSGDRFEAFF. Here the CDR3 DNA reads TGTGCCAGCAGTGGCGATCGCTTTGAAGCTTTCTTT.